Many counts were recorded for the clone carrying this TCR beta chain. The antigen is undetermined. This sample is part of a study of identical twins. Study-wide points: Carriage of fewer insertions was seen in abundant cord blood beta clonotypes, whereas memory repertoires showed none. The models gave estimates that fell short of the out-of-frame TCR alpha sharing seen in monozygotic twins. Where out-of-frame alpha sequences were twin-shared, they showed excess low generation probability.

One entry per CDR3 protein results from TCRdb running MiXCR on the 5' RACE reads. The sample shows about 240,000 distinct CDR3 sequences, approximately 10% of them seen only once. Healthy Caucasians made up all donors. This CDR3 has 14 amino acids. V was cut by 3 bases and J by 4 bases, with 12 bases left in between. Germline CDR1 reads LGHNA; CDR2 reads YSLEER. The clonotype originates from a man over 45 in good health. Input material: memory T cells sorted from blood. This rearrangement joins TRBV4-3 to TRBJ1-2; D may be TRBD1 (5 bases). CDR3 region: CASSQAGAVYGYTF. CDR3 sequence (DNA): TGCGCCAGCAGCCAGGCCGGGGCGGTCTATGGCTACACCTTC.